This TCR beta chain appears in the sequencing data of a study of blood T cell repertoires in COVID-19. Study summary: Samples of COVID-19 (acute and convalescent) were obtained from the United States, Italy and Spain. T cells, B-cell-depleted T cells, or PBMCs supplied cDNA or gDNA.

In the original analysis: Amplification with reference gene primers provided the estimates of nucleated cell counts. Sequenced by immunoSEQ multiplex PCR; TCRdb stores in-frame clones only, minus some. That table is the source of V, J and clone size, and D and trimming were worked out from the DNA. The sample comprises just over 650,000 clones, about nine tenths of which are singletons, and more than 0.25% rests with the top ten. This CDR3 comprises 15 residues. Germline-derived CDR1 and CDR2 are SGHVS and FNYEAQ. Unmatched junction bases numbered 3, after V lost 1 base and J lost 3 bases. The chain employs TRBV7-6 and TRBJ2-7, with 10 bases fitting TRBD1. Sequencing input: peripheral blood. This receptor was taken from a woman between 18 and 29 years old with acute or convalescent COVID-19. The CDR3 coding sequence is TGTGCCAGCAGCTTAGGGGGGACAGGGGTCTACGAGCAGTACTTC. Encoded protein: CASSLGGTGVYEQYF. Filled out from reference TRBV7-6 and TRBJ2-7, the complete variable domain reads GAGVSQSPRYKVTKRGQDVALRCDPISGHVSLYWYRQALGQGPEFLTYFNYEAQQDKSGLPNDRFSAERPEGSISTLTIQRTEQRDSAMYRCASSLGGTGVYEQYFGPGTRLTVT.